The rows below give T cell receptor beta chains drawn from one sample of a study of OX40 agonist ivuxolimab in advanced cancers. Only in-frame clones appear in the TCRdb table, and some are missing; sequencing was by immunoSEQ multiplex PCR. The data show 60,000 to 85,000 clones, around 73% seen once. The material was CD4+ or CD8+ T cells sorted from blood, obtained in a trial of the OX40 agonist ivuxolimab. Receptors were obtained from an adult with an advanced solid tumor such as melanoma, head and neck, liver or kidney cancer. CDR3s include the opening cysteine and the closing phenylalanine or tryptophan.

TRBJ1-3 TRBV7-6 CASSRTTGAGNTIYF
TRBJ1-1 TRBV2 CASSSRGGTEAFF
TRBJ2-2 TRBV28 CASSLGQTGELFF
TRBJ2-7 TRBV6-6 CASSYSRSYEQYF
TRBJ1-2 TRBV7-2 CASSPDRVNYGYTF
TRBJ1-2 TRBV9 CASSSDRGLKGYTF
TRBJ1-1 TRBV27 CASSAELNTEAFF
TRBJ2-2 TRBV9 CASSVDEGLEYTGELFF
TRBJ2-1 TRBV28 CASSLPGGLTRQFF
TRBJ2-3 TRBV19 CASSFRTGSGTDTQYF
TRBJ2-6 TRBV7-6 CASSQRTSGGAGANVLTF
TRBJ1-5 TRBV19 CASRADRGTGQPQHF
TRBJ2-4 TRBV6-4 CASRSQGGRLAKNIQYF
TRBJ2-3 TRBV9 CASSVGTSGNTDTQYF
TRBJ1-1 TRBV18 CASSPISATEAFF
TRBJ2-7 TRBV20-1 CSASLQTEQYF
TRBJ1-1 TRBV5-1 CASSLGGTGGLNTEAFF
TRBJ1-5 TRBV18 CASSPRRDSNQPQHF
TRBJ2-5 TRBV12-2 CASRLAGLAGGETQYF
TRBJ2-5 TRBV30 CAWSLGGISFSEQYF
TRBJ2-7 TRBV7-9 CASSSNNRIYEQYF
TRBJ1-2 TRBV5-1 CASSLYGRDGYTF
TRBJ2-1 TRBV7-9 CASSLVPGSEFF
TRBJ2-7 TRBV19 CASKLTGADFTYEQYF
TRBJ2-3 TRBV21-1 CASTELRGTDTQYF
TRBJ1-5 TRBV19 CASTGQGRRQPQHF
TRBJ2-7 TRBV19 CASRPVTGSSYEQYF
TRBJ1-2 TRBV11-2 CASSRDRGDGYTF
TRBJ1-1 TRBV19 CASSILTGNLNTEAFF
TRBJ2-7 TRBV4-1 CASSQDSANLAGKFEQYF
TRBJ1-1 TRBV18 CASSPQTDEAFF
TRBJ2-1 TRBV7-9 CASSQGEINYNEQFF
TRBJ1-5 TRBV2 CASSSTGANSNQPQHF
TRBJ2-1 TRBV6-5 CASSTTSGGYNEQFF
TRBJ2-6 TRBV5-5 CASSFETGAGANVLTF
TRBJ2-2 TRBV11-3 CASSPGTSANTGELFF
TRBJ2-2 TRBV5-8 CASSNFLAVVGTGELFF
TRBJ1-5 TRBV19 CASSGGTGRNQPQHF
NA TRBV30 CAWSVGGASYEQYF
TRBJ2-3 TRBV29-1 CSVLRTSTSTDTQYF
TRBJ2-1 TRBV9 CASSVDLGGTGFNEQFF
TRBJ1-5 TRBV2 CASSLGVERAQHF
TRBJ1-4 TRBV4-1 CASSQAQGTGGVATNEKLFF
TRBJ2-2 TRBV10-1 CASEYSGQNTGELFF
TRBJ2-7 TRBV28 CASSSGQAPYEQYF
TRBJ2-3 TRBV19 CASRGRGITQYF
TRBJ1-2 TRBV10-3 CAISPRTGNYGYTF
TRBJ2-5 TRBV7-9 CASSLRQGDLETQYF
TRBJ2-5 TRBV2 CASRTEETQYF
TRBJ1-1 TRBV18 CASSPQGKDTEAFF